This T cell receptor beta chain was documented in a study of beta chain features in type 1 diabetes. Study context: Analysis included 100 million to 110 million sorted cells drawn from all samples. Study-level results: Shortening of TCRB CDR3s, moderate but significant, appeared in all four CD4+ subsets of Type 1 diabetes patients.

V shed 1 base and J shed 9 bases, with 10 bases lying between them. This CDR3 is 13 amino acids long. In germline, CDR1 is MGHDK, CDR2 SYGVNS. Sequenced material consisted of expressed TCRB transcripts (all of the isolated RNA was reverse transcribed). The table came from immunoSEQ multiplex PCR; TCRdb's copy has only in-frame clones and leaves some out. The sample yields more than 250,000 clones, approximately 16% seen once. Concerning this clone itself: The antigen is undetermined.

The chain uses TRBV25-1 and TRBJ1-5; D is undetermined. The source material was naive CD4+ T cells from blood. This clonotype was obtained from a man between 18 and 29 years old with type 1 diabetes. CDR3 coding DNA: TGTGCCAGCAGTGAATCCCGCCGCGGGCCCCAGCATTTT. The encoded protein is CASSESRRGPQHF.